This T cell receptor (beta chain) was sequenced in a study of blood T cells in healthy people across ages. The study, taken as a whole, reports: There were more naive CD4+ cells and higher diversity in long-lived donors than in aged donors.

With regard to this clonotype: Antigen specificity is unknown.

A second PCR, run for about 7 to 11 cycles, used a sample-barcoded 5' primer plus a J-beta primer mix. TCRdb ran MiXCR on the 5' RACE reads and lists one entry per CDR3 protein. The sample lists roughly 1,500,000 distinct CDR3 sequences; almost 35% were seen once. Trimming shortened V by 3 bases and J by 6 bases, and 15 bases separated the two germline ends. The CDR3 runs to 15 residues. The chain employs TRBV12-3 or TRBV12-4 and TRBJ1-5; D is unresolved. The TCR comes from a woman in her 30s in good health. Source material: blood. CDR3 DNA: TGTGCCAGCAGTTTGGTGGACGGCGGTCGTCAGCCCCAGCATTTT. This sequence encodes CASSLVDGGRQPQHF.